This T cell receptor (beta chain) was sequenced in a study of cytomegalovirus exposure and HLA in healthy donors. The CDR3 is 15 residues long. The germline gives CDR1 SGHVS, CDR2 FQNEAQ. After removal of 0 bases from V and 4 bases from J, the junction contained 6 bases not matched to a gene. The study ran its PCR with 60 Vbeta and 13 Jbeta primers. Repertoires were generated with immunoSEQ multiplex PCR, while TCRdb's copy carries only in-frame clones and drops some. The sample yields some 120,000 clones, about 80% seen once. The sample consisted of PBMCs. The TCR was taken from a man younger than 40 in good health and CMV-seronegative. The rearrangement joins TRBV7-8 to TRBJ2-7, with 7 bases that match TRBD1. The CDR3 bases are TGTGCCAGCAGCTTAGCGCCGGGACAGAGATACGAGCAGTACTTC. It is translated as CASSLAPGQRYEQYF.